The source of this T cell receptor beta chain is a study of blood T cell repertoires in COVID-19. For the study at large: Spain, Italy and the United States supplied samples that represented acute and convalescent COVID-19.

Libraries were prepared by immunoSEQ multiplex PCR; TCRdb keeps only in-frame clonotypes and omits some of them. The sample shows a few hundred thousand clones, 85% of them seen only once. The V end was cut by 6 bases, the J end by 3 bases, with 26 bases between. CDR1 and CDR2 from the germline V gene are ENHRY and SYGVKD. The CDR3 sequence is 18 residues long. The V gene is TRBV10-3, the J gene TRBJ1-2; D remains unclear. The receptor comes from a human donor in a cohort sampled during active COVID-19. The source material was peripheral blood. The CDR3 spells CAISFRMRQRTTHYGYTF. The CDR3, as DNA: TGTGCCATCAGCTTCCGAATGAGGCAGCGCACCACCCACTATGGCTACACCTTC.